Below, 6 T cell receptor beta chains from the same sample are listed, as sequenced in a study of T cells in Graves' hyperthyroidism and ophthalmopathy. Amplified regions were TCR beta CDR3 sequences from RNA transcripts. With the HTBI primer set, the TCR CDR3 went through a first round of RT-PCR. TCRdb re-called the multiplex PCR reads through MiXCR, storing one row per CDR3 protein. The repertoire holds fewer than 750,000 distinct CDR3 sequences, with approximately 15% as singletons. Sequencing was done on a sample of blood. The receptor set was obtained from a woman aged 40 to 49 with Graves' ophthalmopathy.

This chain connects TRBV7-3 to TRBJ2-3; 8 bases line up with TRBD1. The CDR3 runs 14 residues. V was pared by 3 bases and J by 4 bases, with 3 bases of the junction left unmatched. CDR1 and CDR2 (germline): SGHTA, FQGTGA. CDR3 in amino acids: CASSLGQAPDTQYF. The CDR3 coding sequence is TGTGCCAGCAGCTTGGGACAGGCCCCAGATACGCAGTATTTT.

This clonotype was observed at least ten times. Written as DNA, the CDR3 is TGTGCCATCAGTGAGGGGGACAGGGACGCTTTCTTT. This codes for CAISEGDRDAFF. The chain joins TRBV10-3 to TRBJ1-1; 9 positions agree with TRBD1. CDR3 length equals 12 residues. The V and J ends lost 2 bases and 11 bases, in that order; junction bases with no gene match: 3. CDR1 and CDR2 from the germline V gene are ENHRY and SYGVKD.

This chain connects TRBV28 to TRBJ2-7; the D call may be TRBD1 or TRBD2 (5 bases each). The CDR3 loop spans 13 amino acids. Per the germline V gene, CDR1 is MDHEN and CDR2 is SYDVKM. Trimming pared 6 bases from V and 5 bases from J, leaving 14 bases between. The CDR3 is CASRNGGNHEQYF. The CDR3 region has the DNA TGTGCCAGCAGAAATGGGGGAAACCACGAGCAGTACTTC.

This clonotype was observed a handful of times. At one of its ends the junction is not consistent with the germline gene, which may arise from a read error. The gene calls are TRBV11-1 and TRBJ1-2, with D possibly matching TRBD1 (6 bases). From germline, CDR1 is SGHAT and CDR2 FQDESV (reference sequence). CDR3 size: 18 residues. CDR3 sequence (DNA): TGTGCCAGCACCTTAGGGGGGCTGACAGCCCCTAAAAACTATGGCTACACCTTC. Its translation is CASTLGGLTAPKNYGYTF.

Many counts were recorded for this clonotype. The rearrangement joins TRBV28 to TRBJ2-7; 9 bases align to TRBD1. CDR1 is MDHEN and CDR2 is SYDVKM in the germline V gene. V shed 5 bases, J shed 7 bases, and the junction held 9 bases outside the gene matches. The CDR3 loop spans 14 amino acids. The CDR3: CASSPRDRVWEQYF. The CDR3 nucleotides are TGTGCCAGCAGTCCCCGGGACAGGGTTTGGGAGCAGTACTTC. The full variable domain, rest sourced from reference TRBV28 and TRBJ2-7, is DVKVTQSSRYLVKRTGEKVFLECVQDMDHENMFWYRQDPGLGLRLIYFSYDVKMKEKGDIPEGYSVSREKKERFSLILESASTNQTSMYLCASSPRDRVWEQYFGPGTRLTVT.

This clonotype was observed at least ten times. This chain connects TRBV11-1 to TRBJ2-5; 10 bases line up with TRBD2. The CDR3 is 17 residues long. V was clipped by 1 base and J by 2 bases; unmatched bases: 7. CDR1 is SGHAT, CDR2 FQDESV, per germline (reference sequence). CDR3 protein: CASSLVLVTSGQETQYF. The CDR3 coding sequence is TGTGCCAGCAGCTTAGTATTGGTGACTAGCGGGCAAGAGACCCAGTACTTC.